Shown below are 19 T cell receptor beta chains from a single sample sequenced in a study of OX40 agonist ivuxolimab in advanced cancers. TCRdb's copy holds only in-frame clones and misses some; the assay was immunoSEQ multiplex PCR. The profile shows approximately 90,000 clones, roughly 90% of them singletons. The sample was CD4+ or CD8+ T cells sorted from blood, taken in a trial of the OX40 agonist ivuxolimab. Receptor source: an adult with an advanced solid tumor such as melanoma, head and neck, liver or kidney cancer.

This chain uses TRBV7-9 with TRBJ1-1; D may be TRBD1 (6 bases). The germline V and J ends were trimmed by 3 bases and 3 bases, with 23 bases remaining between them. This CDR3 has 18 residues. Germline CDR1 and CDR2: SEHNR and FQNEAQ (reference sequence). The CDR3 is CASSLGHPGREGDTEAFF. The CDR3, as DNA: TGTGCCAGCAGCTTGGGACATCCAGGGAGGGAGGGCGACACTGAAGCTTTCTTT.

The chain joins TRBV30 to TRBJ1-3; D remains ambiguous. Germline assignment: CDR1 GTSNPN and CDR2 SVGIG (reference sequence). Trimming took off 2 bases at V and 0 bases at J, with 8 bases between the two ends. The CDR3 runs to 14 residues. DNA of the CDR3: TGTGCCTGGAGTAAGCTATTCTCTGGAAACACCATATATTTT. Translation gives CAWSKLFSGNTIYF.

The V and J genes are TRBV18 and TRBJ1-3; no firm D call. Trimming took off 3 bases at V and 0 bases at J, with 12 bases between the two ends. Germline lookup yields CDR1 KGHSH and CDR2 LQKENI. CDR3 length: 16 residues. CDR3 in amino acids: CASSPSDPSSGNTIYF. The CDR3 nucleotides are TGTGCCAGCTCACCTTCGGACCCGAGCTCTGGAAACACCATATATTTT.

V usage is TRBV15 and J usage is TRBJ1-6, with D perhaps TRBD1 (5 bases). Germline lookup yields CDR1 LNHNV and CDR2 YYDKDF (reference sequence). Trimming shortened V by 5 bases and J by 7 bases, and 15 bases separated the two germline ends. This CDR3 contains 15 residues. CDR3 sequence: CATSPRQQPNSPLHF. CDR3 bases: TGTGCCACCAGCCCAAGACAGCAACCCAATTCACCCCTCCACTTT.

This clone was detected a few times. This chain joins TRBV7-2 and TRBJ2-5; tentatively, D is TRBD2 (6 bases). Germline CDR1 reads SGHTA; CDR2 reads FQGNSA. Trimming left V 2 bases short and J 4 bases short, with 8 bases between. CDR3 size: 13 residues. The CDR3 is CASSLIGGETQYF. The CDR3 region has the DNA TGTGCCAGCAGCTTAATCGGGGGAGAGACCCAGTACTTC.

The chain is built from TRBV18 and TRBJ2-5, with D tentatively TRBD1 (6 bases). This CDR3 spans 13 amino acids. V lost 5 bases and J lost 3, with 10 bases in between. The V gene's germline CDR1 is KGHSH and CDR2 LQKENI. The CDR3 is CASSSGTKETQYF. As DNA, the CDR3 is TGTGCCAGCTCATCCGGGACAAAAGAGACCCAGTACTTC.

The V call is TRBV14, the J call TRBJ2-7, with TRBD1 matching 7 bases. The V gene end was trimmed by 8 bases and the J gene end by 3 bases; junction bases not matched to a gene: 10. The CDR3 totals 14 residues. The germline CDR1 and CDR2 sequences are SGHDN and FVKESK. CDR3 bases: TGTGCCAGCTTTAAGGGACAGATTCTCTACGAGCAGTACTTC. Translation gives CASFKGQILYEQYF.

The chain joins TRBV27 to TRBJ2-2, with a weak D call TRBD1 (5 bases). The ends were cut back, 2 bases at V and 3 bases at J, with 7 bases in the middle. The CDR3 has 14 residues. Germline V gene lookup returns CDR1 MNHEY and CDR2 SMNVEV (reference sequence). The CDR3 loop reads CASSLIGDTGELFF. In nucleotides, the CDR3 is TGTGCCAGCAGTTTAATAGGGGACACCGGGGAGCTGTTTTTT.

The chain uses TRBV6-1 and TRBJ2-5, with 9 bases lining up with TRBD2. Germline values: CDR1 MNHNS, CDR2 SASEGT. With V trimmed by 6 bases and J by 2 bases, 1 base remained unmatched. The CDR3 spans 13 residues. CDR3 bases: TGTGCCAGCAGGCTAGCGGGGCAAGAGACCCAGTACTTC. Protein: CASRLAGQETQYF.

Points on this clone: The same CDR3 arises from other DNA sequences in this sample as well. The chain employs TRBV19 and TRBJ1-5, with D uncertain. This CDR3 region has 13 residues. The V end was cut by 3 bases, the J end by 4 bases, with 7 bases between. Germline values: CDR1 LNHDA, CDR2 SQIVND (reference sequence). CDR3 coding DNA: TGTGCCAGTAGTATCCAGGTAAATCAGCCCCAGCATTTT. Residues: CASSIQVNQPQHF.

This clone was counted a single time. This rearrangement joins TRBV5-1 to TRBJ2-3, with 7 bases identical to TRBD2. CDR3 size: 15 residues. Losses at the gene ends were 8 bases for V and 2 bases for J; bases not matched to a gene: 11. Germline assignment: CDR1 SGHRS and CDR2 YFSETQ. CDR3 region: CASLPGTTNTDTQYF. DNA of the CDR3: TGCGCCAGTCTTCCCGGGACTACCAACACAGATACGCAGTATTTT.

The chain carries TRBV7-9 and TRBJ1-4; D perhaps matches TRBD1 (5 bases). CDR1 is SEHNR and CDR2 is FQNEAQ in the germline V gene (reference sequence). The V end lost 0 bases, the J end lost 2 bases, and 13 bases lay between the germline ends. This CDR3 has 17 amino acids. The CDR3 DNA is TGTGCCAGCAGCTTAGCGTTGGGGGGATCGACTAATGAAAAACTGTTTTTT. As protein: CASSLALGGSTNEKLFF. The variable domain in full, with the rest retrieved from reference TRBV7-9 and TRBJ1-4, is DTGVSQNPRHKITKRGQNVTFRCDPISEHNRLYWYRQTLGQGPEFLTYFQNEAQLEKSRLLSDRFSAERPKGSFSTLEIQRTEQGDSAMYLCASSLALGGSTNEKLFFGSGTQLSVL.

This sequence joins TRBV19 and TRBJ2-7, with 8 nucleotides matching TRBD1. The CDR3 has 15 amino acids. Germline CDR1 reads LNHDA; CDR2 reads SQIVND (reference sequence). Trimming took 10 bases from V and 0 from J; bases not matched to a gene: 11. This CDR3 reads CATKSWTGSSYEQYF. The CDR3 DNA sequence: TGTGCCACCAAATCCTGGACAGGGAGCTCCTACGAGCAGTACTTC.

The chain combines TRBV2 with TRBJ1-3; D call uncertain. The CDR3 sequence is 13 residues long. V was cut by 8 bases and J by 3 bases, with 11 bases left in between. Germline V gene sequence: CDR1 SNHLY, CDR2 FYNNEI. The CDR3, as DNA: TGTGCCAGCTCCAGTAGCTTTGGAAACACCATATATTTT. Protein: CASSSSFGNTIYF.

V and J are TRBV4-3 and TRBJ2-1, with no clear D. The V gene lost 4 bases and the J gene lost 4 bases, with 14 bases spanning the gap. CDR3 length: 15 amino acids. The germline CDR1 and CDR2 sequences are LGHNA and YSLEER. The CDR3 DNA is TGCGCCAGCAGCCCCGACGGAGATTCTTACAATGAGCAGTTCTTC. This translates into CASSPDGDSYNEQFF.

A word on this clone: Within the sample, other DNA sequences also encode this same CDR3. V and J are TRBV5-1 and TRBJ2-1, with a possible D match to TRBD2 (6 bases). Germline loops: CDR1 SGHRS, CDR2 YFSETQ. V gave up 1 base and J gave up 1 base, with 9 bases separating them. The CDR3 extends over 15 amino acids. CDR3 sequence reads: CASSLSGESYNEQFF. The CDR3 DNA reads TGCGCCAGCAGCTTGTCGGGGGAATCCTACAATGAGCAGTTCTTC. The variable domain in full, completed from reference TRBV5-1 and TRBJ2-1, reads KAGVTQTPRYLIKTRGQQVTLSCSPISGHRSVSWYQQTPGQGLQFLFEYFSETQRNKGNFPGRFSGRQFSNSRSEMNVSTLELGDSALYLCASSLSGESYNEQFFGPGTRLTVL.

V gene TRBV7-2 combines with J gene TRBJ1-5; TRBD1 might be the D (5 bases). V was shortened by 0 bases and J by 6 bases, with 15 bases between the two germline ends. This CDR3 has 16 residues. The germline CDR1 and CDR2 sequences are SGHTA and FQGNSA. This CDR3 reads CASSLALQTGAQPQHF. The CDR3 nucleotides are TGTGCCAGCAGCTTAGCGCTACAAACTGGGGCTCAGCCCCAGCATTTT.

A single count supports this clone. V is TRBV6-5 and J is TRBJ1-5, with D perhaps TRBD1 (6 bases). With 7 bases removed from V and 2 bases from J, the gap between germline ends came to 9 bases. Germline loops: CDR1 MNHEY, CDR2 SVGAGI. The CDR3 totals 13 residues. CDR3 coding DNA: TGTGCCAGCAACAGGGACGGCAATCAGCCCCAGCATTTT. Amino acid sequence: CASNRDGNQPQHF.

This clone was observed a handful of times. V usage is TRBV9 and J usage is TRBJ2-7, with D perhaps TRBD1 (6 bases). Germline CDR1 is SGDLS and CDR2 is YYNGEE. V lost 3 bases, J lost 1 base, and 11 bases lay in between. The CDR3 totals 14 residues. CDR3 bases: TGTGCCAGCAGCGCAACAGGGATTTCCTACGAGCAGTACTTC. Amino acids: CASSATGISYEQYF.